The 11 T cell receptor beta chains below were found in one sample sequenced in a study of blood T cell repertoires in COVID-19. Only in-frame clones appear in the TCRdb table, and some are missing; sequencing was by immunoSEQ multiplex PCR. This sample carries about 69,000 clones, approximately 80% of them seen once, and the ten largest clones take 13%. Sequencing was carried out using peripheral blood. Receptor source: a man between 45 and 60 years old with COVID-19, enrolled during active disease.

The chain has TRBV2 and TRBJ2-1, with D perhaps TRBD1 (6 bases). The germline CDR1 and CDR2 sequences are SNHLY and FYNNEI. The CDR3 extends over 15 amino acids. Trimming took off 5 bases at V and 5 bases at J, with 16 bases between the two ends. The CDR3 spells CASSPRDTTNNEQFF. The CDR3 DNA reads TGTGCCAGCAGTCCCCGGGACACAACAAACAATGAGCAGTTCTTC.

This rearrangement joins TRBV7-7 to TRBJ2-5, with D tentatively TRBD2 (6 bases). Per the germline V gene, CDR1 is SSHAT and CDR2 is FNYEAQ (reference sequence). The CDR3 covers 14 residues. Trimming removed 1 base at V and 1 base at J, with 7 bases between. In DNA form, the CDR3 reads TGTGCCAGCAGCTTAGGGGACTTCCAAGAGACCCAGTACTTC. Its translation: CASSLGDFQETQYF.

The chain recombines TRBV4-2 with TRBJ1-5; D not resolved. The CDR3 runs 16 residues. The germline CDR1 and CDR2 sequences are LGHNA and YNFKEQ. V shed 1 base and J shed 0 bases, with 10 bases lying between them. As DNA, the CDR3 is TGTGCCAGCAGCCAAGGTCTGGCGGATAGCAATCAGCCCCAGCATTTT. Encoded protein: CASSQGLADSNQPQHF.

The J gene is TRBJ2-1, the V gene TRBV9; D ambiguous. Per the germline V gene, CDR1 is SGDLS and CDR2 is YYNGEE. V dropped 1 base and J dropped 5 bases, with 16 bases sitting between them. CDR3 length: 16 amino acids. CDR3 DNA: TGTGCCAGCAGCGTATCTCTGGCAAACCGCCACAATGAGCAGTTCTTC. It is translated as CASSVSLANRHNEQFF.

V is TRBV4-1 and J is TRBJ1-3; D possibly corresponds to TRBD1 (5 bases). The CDR3 is 15 residues long. Germline V gene data show CDR1 as MGHRA and CDR2 as YSYEKL. Deletions cut 3 bases from V and 1 base from J, with 10 bases between. The CDR3 protein is CASSQWGVSGNTIYF. CDR3 DNA: TGCGCCAGCAGCCAGTGGGGGGTTTCTGGAAACACCATATATTTT.

The chain joins TRBV9 to TRBJ2-7; the match to TRBD2 covers 14 bases. Germline values: CDR1 SGDLS, CDR2 YYNGEE. The J segment lost 0 bases and the V segment lost 4 bases, leaving 12 bases of the junction unmatched. The CDR3 has 19 amino acids. CDR3 DNA sequence: TGTGCCAGCAGCCTAGGACTAGCGGGGGGTCAAGAGGTCTCCTACGAGCAGTACTTC. This translates into CASSLGLAGGQEVSYEQYF.

This chain uses TRBV30 with TRBJ1-6, with TRBD1 identical over 8 bases. Germline CDR1 and CDR2: GTSNPN and SVGIG (reference sequence). V dropped 3 bases and J dropped 10; count of bases not matched to a gene: 5. The CDR3 loop spans 13 amino acids. This CDR3 is CAWRGRGPSPLHF. The CDR3 nucleotides are TGTGCCTGGAGAGGCAGGGGGCCCTCACCCCTCCACTTT.

V is TRBV7-6 and J is TRBJ2-3, with TRBD1 matching 8 bases. The germline CDR1 and CDR2 sequences are SGHVS and FNYEAQ. The length of the CDR3 is 18 residues. The J segment lost 2 bases and the V segment lost 2 bases, leaving 12 bases of the junction unmatched. CDR3 sequence reads: CASSLSPRDRGTTDTQYF. The CDR3 DNA reads as TGTGCCAGCAGCTTAAGTCCCCGCGACAGGGGAACCACAGATACGCAGTATTTT.

The chain links TRBV7-9 to TRBJ1-2, with a tentative D call TRBD1 (6 bases). The V gene lost 1 base and the J gene lost 0 bases, with 12 bases spanning the gap. Germline V gene lookup returns CDR1 SEHNR and CDR2 FQNEAQ (reference sequence). The CDR3 covers 16 residues. The CDR3 DNA is TGTGCCAGCAGCTTAGGGCGGGGGACATCTAACTATGGCTACACCTTC. Protein: CASSLGRGTSNYGYTF.

This chain connects TRBV12-3 or TRBV12-4 to TRBJ2-3; no clear D gene. This CDR3 region has 13 residues. V was cut by 5 bases and J by 4 bases, with 10 bases left in between. CDR3 DNA: TGTGCCAGCAGTCCCGGAGCCTCAGATACGCAGTATTTT. This gives the protein CASSPGASDTQYF.

This clone has just a few counts. The gene calls are TRBV30 and TRBJ1-6; possible D gene TRBD1, 5 bases. Trimming pared 0 bases from V and 5 bases from J, leaving 5 bases between. The CDR3 is 13 amino acids. CDR1 GTSNPN and CDR2 SVGIG come from the germline V gene (reference sequence). CDR3 in DNA: TGTGCCTGGAGTGTACAGGATAATTCACCCCTCCACTTT. Protein product: CAWSVQDNSPLHF.